The 2 T cell receptor beta chains presented below share a single source sample, sequenced in a study of blood T cell repertoires in COVID-19. Assay: immunoSEQ multiplex PCR; the TCRdb copy retains only in-frame clones and omits some. The repertoire has tens of thousands of clones, about 82% of them found once; the top ten carry approximately 30%. Sequences were obtained from peripheral blood. Every receptor here comes from a human donor with active COVID-19. The donor label of this sample is uncertain.

The genes are TRBV4-1 and TRBJ2-3, with D perhaps TRBD2 (6 bases). The germline V gene has CDR1 MGHRA and CDR2 YSYEKL. V was cut by 2 bases and J by 5 bases, with 17 bases left in between. The CDR3 consists of 16 residues. The CDR3 loop reads CASSQWGESSIDTQYF. DNA for the CDR3: TGCGCCAGCAGCCAATGGGGGGAGTCTAGTATAGATACGCAGTATTTT.

This clone came up a few times. This rearrangement joins TRBV5-1 to TRBJ2-7; 9 bases agree with TRBD1. From germline, CDR1 is SGHRS and CDR2 YFSETQ. This CDR3 is built from 13 residues. J gave up 6 bases and V 4 bases, and 5 bases lay outside the gene matches. The DNA of the CDR3 is TGCGCCAGCAGCCGGGGACAGGGCGGCGAGCAGTACTTC. This translates into CASSRGQGGEQYF.